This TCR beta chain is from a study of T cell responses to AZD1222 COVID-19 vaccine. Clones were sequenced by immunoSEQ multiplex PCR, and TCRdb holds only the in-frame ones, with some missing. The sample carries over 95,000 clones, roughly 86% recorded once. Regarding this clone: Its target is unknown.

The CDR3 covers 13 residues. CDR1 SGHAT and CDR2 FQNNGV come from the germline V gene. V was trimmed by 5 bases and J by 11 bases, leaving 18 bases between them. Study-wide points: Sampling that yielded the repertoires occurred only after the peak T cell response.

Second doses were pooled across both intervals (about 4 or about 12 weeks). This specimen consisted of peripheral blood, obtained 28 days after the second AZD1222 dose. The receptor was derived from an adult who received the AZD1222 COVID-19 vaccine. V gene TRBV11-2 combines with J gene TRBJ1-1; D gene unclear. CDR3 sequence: CASSTQPLIDAFF. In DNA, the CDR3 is TGTGCCAGCAGCACTCAGCCCTTAATCGACGCTTTCTTT. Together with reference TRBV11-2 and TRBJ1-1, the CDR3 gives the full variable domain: EAGVAQSPRYKIIEKRQSVAFWCNPISGHATLYWYQQILGQGPKLLIQFQNNGVVDDSQLPKDRFSAERLKGVDSTLKIQPAKLEDSAVYLCASSTQPLIDAFFGQGTRLTVV.